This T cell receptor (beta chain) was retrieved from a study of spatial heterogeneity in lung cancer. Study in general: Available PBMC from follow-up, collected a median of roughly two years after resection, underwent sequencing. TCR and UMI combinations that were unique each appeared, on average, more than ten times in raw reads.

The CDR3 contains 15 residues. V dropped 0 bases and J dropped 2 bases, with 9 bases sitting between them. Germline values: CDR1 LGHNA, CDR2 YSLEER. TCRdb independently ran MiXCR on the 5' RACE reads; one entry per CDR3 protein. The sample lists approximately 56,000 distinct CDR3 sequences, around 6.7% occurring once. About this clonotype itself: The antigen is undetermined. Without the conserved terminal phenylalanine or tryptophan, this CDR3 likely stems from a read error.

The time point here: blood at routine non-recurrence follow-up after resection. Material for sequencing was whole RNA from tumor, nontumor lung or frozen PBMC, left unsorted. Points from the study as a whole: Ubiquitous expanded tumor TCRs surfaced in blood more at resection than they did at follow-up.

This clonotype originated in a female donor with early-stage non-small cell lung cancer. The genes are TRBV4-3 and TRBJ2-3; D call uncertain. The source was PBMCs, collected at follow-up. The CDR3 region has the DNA TGCGCCAGCAGCCAAGACGCACCATCCACAGATACGCAGTATCTT. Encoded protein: CASSQDAPSTDTQYL.